These 7 T cell receptor beta chains originate from one sample sequenced in a study of GPR56 and killer-like receptors on CD4 memory cells. TCRdb re-called the reads; one entry per CDR3 protein, DNA not given. The sample table includes about 2,400 distinct CDR3 sequences. Five CD4+ populations, defined by killer cell lectin-like receptor and GPR56 markers, were sorted by FACS. Sequencing was performed on memory CD4+ T cells from blood. The receptors originated from a human donor in good health.

This chain joins TRBV20-1 and TRBJ1-1; the TRBD1 assignment by TCRdb is unverifiable without DNA. CDR1 is DFQATT and CDR2 is SNEGSKA in the germline V gene (reference sequence). The CDR3 runs to 15 residues. This CDR3 is CSAYITGRKNTEAFF.

This rearrangement joins TRBV7-2 to TRBJ2-7; TCRdb gives TRBD2 as the D gene, but with no DNA this cannot be confirmed. CDR3 length: 14 amino acids. Germline V lookup: CDR1 SGHTA, CDR2 FQGNSA. The CDR3 protein is CASKKGTQVGERYF.

The chain combines TRBV20-1 with TRBJ2-7. The CDR3 extends over 11 amino acids. The germline V gene encodes CDR1 DFQATT and CDR2 SNEGSKA (reference sequence). This chain's CDR3 is CSAVHLGEQYF.

By frequency, this clonotype is medium-sized. V is TRBV27 and J is TRBJ2-7; absent DNA, TCRdb's TRBD1 call cannot be checked. The CDR3 runs to 15 residues. Per the germline V gene, CDR1 is MNHEY and CDR2 is SMNVEV (reference sequence). CDR3 in amino acids: CASSSFRQGAYEQYF.

This clonotype counts as large by frequency. V is TRBV6-2 or TRBV6-3 and J is TRBJ2-3; no DNA is available, so the TRBD2 call from TCRdb remains unchecked. The V gene's germline CDR1 is MNHEY and CDR2 SVGEGT. This CDR3 region has 16 residues. CDR3 sequence reads: CASSYSGRGATDTQYF.

Considering frequency, this clonotype is medium-sized. This chain joins TRBV5-4 and TRBJ1-2; TCRdb picks TRBD1, but there is no DNA to check that call. The CDR3 is 15 amino acids. Germline V lookup: CDR1 SGHNT, CDR2 YYREEE (reference sequence). The CDR3 loop is CASSTGAATNYGYTF.

This clonotype is identified as medium-sized from frequency. The chain carries TRBV19 and TRBJ2-1. This CDR3 has 15 amino acids. CDR1 is LNHDA, CDR2 SQIVND, per germline (reference sequence). CDR3 loop: CASSIAVINVNEQFF.